This TCR beta chain was profiled in a study of identical twins. The study's findings and limits: In monozygotic twins, models underestimated the sharing of out-of-frame TCR alpha. Cord blood beta clonotypes that were abundant carried fewer insertions, and memory repertoires showed no such trend.

Template switching (which added a universal primer site) was used, and cDNA carried unique molecular identifiers. TCRdb analysed the 5' RACE reads with MiXCR anew, one entry per CDR3 protein. The table includes some 600,000 distinct CDR3 sequences, about 7.6% detected once. Ten or more counts support this clonotype. Antigen: not known. The data were also submitted as part of a second study, on yellow fever vaccine responses in identical twins.

The sequence was collected from a woman between 18 and 30 years old in good health. The specimen sequenced was PBMCs.

The CDR3 coding sequence is TGTGCCAGCAGCTTAGAACCGAGGAGAGACGGGGAGCTGTTTTTT. It encodes CASSLEPRRDGELFF. V and J are TRBV7-2 and TRBJ2-2; D not resolved. The CDR3 is 15 residues long. Germline CDR1 is SGHTA and CDR2 is FQGNSA. V lost 1 base, J lost 7 bases, and 13 bases lay in between.